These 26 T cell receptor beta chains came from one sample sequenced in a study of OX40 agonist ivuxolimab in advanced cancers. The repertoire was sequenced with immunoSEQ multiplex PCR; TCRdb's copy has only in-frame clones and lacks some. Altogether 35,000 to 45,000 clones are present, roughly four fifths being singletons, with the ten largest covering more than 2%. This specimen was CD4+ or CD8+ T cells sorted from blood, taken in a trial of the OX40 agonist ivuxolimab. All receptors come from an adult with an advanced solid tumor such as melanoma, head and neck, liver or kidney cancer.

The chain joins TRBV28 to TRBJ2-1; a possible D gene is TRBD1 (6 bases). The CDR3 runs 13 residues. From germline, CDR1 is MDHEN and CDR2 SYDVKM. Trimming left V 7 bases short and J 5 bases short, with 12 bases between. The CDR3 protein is CASTQGWDNEQFF. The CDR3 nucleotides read TGTGCCAGCACCCAGGGGTGGGACAATGAGCAGTTCTTC.

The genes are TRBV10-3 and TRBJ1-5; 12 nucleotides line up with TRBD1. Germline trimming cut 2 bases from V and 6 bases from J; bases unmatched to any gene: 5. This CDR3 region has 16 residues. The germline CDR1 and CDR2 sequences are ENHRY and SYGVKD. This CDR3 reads CAISEPGQGAGQPQHF. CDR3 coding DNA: TGTGCCATCAGTGAGCCGGGACAGGGGGCGGGTCAGCCCCAGCATTTT.

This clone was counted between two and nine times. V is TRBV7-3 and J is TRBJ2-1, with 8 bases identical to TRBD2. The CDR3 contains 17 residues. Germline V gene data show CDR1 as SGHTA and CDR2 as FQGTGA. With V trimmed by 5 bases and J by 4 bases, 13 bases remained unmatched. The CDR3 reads CASSVNPGLGRYNEQFF. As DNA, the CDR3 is TGTGCCAGCAGCGTAAACCCGGGACTAGGGAGATACAATGAGCAGTTCTTC. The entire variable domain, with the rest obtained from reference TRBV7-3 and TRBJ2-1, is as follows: GAGVSQTPSNKVTEKGKYVELRCDPISGHTALYWYRQSLGQGPEFLIYFQGTGAADDSGLPNDRFFAVRPEGSVSTLKIQRTERGDSAVYLCASSVNPGLGRYNEQFFGPGTRLTVL.

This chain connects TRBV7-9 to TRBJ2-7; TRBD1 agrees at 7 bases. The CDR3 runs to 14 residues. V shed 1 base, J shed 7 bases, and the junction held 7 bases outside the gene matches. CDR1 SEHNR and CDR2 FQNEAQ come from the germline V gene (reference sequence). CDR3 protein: CASSLGQGVGEQYF. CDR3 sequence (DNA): TGTGCCAGCAGCTTAGGACAGGGTGTTGGAGAGCAGTACTTC.

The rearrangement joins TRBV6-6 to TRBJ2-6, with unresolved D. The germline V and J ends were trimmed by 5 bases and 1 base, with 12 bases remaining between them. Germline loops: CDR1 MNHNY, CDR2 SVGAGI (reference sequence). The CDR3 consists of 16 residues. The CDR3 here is CASSPRTESGANVLTF. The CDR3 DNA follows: TGTGCCAGCAGTCCCCGTACAGAGTCTGGGGCCAACGTCCTGACTTTC.

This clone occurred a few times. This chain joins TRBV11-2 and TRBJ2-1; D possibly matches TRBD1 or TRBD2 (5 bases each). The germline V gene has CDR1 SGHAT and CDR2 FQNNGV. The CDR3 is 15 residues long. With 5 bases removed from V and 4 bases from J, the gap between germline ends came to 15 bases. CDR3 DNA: TGTGCCAGCAGCCCCATCCGGGGACCTTACAATGAGCAGTTCTTC. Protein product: CASSPIRGPYNEQFF.

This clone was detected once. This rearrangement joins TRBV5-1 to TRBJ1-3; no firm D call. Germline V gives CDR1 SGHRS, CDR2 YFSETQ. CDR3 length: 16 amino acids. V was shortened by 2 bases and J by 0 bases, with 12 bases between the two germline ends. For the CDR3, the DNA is TGCGCCAGCAGCTTTCGGCAGCGGAGCTCTGGAAACACCATATATTTT. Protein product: CASSFRQRSSGNTIYF.

DNA of the CDR3: TGTGCCAGCAGCGGGCACCGGCCGGTTAACACCGGGGAGCTGTTTTTT. Its protein is CASSGHRPVNTGELFF. The chain is built from TRBV2 and TRBJ2-2; D remains ambiguous. CDR1 and CDR2 (germline): SNHLY, FYNNEI. V gave up 6 bases and J gave up 2 bases, with 16 bases separating them. CDR3 length equals 16 residues.

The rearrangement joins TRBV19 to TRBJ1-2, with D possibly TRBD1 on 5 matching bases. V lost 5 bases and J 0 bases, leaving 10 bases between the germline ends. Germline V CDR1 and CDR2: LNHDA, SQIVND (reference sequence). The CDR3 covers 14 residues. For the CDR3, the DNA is TGTGCCAGTAGTCCTCGACAGACTAACTATGGCTACACCTTC. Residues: CASSPRQTNYGYTF.

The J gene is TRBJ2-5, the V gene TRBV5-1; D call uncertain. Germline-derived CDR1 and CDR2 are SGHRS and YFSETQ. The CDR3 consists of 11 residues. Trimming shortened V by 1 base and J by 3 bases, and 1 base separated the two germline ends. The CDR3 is CASSLKETQYF. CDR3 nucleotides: TGCGCCAGCAGCTTGAAAGAGACCCAGTACTTC.

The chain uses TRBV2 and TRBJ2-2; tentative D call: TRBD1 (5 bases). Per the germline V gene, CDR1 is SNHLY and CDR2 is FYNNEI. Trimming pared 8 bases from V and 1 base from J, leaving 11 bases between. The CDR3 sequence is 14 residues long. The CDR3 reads CASENRLNTGELFF. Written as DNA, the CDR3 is TGTGCCAGCGAGAACAGGCTGAACACCGGGGAGCTGTTTTTT.

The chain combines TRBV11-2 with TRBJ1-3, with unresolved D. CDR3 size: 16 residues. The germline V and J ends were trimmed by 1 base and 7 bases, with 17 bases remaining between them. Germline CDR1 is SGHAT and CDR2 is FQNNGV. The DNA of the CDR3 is TGTGCCAGCAGCTTAGGCCTTTCTGGGGTTTACAACACCATATATTTT. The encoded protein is CASSLGLSGVYNTIYF. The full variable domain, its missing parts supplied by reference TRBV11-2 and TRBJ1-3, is EAGVAQSPRYKIIEKRQSVAFWCNPISGHATLYWYQQILGQGPKLLIQFQNNGVVDDSQLPKDRFSAERLKGVDSTLKIQPAKLEDSAVYLCASSLGLSGVYNTIYFGEGSWLTVV.

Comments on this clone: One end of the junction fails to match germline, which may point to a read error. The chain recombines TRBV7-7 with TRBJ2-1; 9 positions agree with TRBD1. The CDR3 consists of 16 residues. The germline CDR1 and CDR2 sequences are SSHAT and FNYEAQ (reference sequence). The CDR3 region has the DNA TGTGCTAGCAGCTTAGTGGGACAGGGAAGTTTCGATGAGCAGTTCTTC. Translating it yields CASSLVGQGSFDEQFF.

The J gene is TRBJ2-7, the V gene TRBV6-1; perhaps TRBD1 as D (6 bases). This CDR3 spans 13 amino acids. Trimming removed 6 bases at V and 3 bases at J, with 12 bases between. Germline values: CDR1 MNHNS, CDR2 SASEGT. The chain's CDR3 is CASRPGQIYEQYF. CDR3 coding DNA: TGTGCCAGCAGACCGGGACAAATCTACGAGCAGTACTTC.

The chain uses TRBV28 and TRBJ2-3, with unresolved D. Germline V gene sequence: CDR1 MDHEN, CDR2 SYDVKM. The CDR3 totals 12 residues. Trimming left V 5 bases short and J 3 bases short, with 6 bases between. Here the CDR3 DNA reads TGTGCCAGCAGTGGGGTTACAGATACGCAGTATTTT. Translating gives CASSGVTDTQYF.

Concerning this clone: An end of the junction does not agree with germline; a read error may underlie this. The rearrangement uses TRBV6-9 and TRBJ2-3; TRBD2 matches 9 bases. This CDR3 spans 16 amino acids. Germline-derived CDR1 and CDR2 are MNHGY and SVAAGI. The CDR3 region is CANKLCIGTSKDTQYF. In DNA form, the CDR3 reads TGTGCCAACAAACTCTGTATCGGGACTAGCAAAGATACGCAGTATTTT.

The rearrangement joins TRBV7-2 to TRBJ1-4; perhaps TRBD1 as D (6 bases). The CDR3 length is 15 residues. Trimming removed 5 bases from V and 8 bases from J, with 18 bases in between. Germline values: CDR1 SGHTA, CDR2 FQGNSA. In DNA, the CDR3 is TGTGCCAGCAGCCCCGGACCGGGGGCTAGGGAAAAACTGTTTTTT. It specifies CASSPGPGAREKLFF.

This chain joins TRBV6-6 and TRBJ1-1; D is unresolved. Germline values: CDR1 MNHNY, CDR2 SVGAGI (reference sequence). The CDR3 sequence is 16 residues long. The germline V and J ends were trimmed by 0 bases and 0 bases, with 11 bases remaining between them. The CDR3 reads CASSYSVRNMNTEAFF. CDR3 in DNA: TGTGCCAGCAGTTACTCTGTTCGGAATATGAACACTGAAGCTTTCTTT.

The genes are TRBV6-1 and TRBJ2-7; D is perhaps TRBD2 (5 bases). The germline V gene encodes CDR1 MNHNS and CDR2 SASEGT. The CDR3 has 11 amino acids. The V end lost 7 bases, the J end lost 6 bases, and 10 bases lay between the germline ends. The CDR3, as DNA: TGTGCCAGCAACTCGCTAGCCGAGCAGTACTTC. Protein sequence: CASNSLAEQYF.

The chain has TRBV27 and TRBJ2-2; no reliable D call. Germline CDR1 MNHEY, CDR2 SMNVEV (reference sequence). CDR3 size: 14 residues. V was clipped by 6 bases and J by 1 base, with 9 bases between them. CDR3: CASRLNQNTGELFF. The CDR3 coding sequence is TGTGCCAGCAGACTCAACCAGAACACCGGGGAGCTGTTTTTT.

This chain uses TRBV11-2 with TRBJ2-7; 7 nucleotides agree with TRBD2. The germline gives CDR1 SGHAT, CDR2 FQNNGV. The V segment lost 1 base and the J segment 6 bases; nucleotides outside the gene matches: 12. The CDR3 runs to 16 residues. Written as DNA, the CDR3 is TGTGCCAGCAGCTTAGTTTCCGGACTAGTTAAGAGCGAGCAGTACTTC. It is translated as CASSLVSGLVKSEQYF.

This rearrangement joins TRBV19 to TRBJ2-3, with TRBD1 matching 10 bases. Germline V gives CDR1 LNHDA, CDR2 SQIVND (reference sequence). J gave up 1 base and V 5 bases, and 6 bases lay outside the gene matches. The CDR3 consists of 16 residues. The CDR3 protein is CASSAGQGLGTDTQYF. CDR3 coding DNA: TGTGCCAGTAGTGCGGGACAGGGGTTAGGCACAGATACGCAGTATTTT.

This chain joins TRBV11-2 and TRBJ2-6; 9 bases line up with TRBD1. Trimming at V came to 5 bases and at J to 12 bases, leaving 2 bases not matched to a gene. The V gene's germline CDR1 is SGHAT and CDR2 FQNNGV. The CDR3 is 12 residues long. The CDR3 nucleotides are TGTGCCAGCAGCCCGGACAGGGGCGTCCTGACTTTC. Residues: CASSPDRGVLTF.

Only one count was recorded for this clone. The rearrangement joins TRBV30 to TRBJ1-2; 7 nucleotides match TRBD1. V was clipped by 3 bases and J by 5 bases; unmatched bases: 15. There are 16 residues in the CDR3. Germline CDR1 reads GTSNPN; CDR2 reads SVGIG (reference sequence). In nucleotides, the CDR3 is TGTGCCTGGAGGGCCGGGACAGCCTCATGGGGGTATGGCTACACCTTC. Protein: CAWRAGTASWGYGYTF.

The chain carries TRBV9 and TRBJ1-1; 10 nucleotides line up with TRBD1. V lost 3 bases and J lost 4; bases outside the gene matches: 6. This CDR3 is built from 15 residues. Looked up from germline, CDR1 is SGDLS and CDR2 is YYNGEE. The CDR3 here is CASSGPGTGVTEAFF. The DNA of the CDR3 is TGTGCCAGCAGCGGACCCGGGACAGGGGTCACTGAAGCTTTCTTT.

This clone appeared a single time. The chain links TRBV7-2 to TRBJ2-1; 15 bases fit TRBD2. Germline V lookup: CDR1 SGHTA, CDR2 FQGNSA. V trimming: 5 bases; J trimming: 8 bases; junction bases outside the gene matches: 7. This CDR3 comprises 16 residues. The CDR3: CASSGGLAGGGYEQFF. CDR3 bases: TGTGCCAGCAGCGGTGGACTAGCGGGAGGGGGGTATGAGCAGTTCTTC.